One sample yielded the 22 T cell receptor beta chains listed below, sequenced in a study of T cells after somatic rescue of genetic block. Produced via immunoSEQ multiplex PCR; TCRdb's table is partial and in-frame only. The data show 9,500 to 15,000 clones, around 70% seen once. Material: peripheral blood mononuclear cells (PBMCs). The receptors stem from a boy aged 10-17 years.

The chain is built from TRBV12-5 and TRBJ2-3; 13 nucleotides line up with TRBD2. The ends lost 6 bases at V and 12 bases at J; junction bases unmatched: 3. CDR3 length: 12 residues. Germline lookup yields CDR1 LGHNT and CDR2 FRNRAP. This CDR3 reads CASGGLAGDQYF. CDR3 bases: TGTGCTAGTGGCGGACTAGCGGGGGACCAGTATTTT.

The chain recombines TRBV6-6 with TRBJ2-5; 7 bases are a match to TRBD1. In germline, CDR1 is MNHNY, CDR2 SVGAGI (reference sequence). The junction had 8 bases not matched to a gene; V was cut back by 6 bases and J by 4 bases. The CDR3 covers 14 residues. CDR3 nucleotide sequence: TGTGCCAGCAGCGCAGGGGGATGGAGAGAGACCCAGTACTTC. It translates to CASSAGGWRETQYF.

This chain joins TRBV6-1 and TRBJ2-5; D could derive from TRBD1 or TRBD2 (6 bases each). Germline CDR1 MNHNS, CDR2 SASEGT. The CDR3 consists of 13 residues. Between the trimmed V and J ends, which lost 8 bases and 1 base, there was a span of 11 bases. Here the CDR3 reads CASGGLPQETQYF. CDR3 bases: TGTGCCAGCGGGGGGCTGCCCCAAGAGACCCAGTACTTC.

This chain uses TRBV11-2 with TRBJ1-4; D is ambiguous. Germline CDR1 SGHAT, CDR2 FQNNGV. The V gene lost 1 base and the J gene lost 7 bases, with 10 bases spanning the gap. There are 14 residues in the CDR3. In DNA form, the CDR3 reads TGTGCCAGCAGCTTAGGGAGGTGGGGTGAAAAACTGTTTTTT. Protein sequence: CASSLGRWGEKLFF.

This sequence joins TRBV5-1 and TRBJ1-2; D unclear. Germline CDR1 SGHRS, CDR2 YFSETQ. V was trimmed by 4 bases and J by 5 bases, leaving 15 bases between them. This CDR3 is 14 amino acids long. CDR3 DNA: TGCGCCAGCAGCCACGGACGTCCCGGGTATGGCTACACCTTC. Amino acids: CASSHGRPGYGYTF.

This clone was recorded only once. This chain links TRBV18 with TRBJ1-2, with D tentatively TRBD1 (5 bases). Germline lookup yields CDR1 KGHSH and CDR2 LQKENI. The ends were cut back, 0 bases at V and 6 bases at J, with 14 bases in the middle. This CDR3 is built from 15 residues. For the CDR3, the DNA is TGTGCCAGCTCACCACCCTACTCCAGGGATAATGGCTACACCTTC. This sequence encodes CASSPPYSRDNGYTF.

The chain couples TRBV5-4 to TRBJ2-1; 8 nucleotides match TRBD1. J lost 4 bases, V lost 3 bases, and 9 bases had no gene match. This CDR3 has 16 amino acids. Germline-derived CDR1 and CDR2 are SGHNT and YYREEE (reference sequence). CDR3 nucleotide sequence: TGTGCCAGCAGCTCTGGTAACGGACAGGGATACAATGAGCAGTTCTTC. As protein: CASSSGNGQGYNEQFF. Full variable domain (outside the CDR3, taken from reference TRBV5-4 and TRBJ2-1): ETGVTQSPTHLIKTRGQQVTLRCSSQSGHNTVSWYQQALGQGPQFIFQYYREEENGRGNFPPRFSGLQFPNYSSELNVNALELDDSALYLCASSSGNGQGYNEQFFGPGTRLTVL.

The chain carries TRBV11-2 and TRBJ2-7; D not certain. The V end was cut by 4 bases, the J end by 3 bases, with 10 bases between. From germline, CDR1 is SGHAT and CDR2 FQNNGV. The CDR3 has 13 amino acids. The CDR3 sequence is CASSSPDGYEQYF. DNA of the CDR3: TGTGCCAGCAGCTCCCCCGATGGCTACGAGCAGTACTTC.

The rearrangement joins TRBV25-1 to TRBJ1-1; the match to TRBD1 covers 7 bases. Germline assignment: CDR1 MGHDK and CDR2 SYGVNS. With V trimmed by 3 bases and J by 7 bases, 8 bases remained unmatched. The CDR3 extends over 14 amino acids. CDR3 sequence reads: CASSDTGTAGEAFF. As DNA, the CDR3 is TGTGCCAGCAGTGACACCGGGACAGCGGGTGAAGCTTTCTTT.

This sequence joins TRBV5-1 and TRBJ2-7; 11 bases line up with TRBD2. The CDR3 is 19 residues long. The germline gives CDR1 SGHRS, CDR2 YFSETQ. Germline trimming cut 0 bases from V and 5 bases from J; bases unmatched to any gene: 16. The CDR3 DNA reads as TGCGCCAGCAGCTTGGCACCGGGACTAGCGGTTCGAGCCGCGGACGAGCAGTACTTC. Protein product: CASSLAPGLAVRAADEQYF.

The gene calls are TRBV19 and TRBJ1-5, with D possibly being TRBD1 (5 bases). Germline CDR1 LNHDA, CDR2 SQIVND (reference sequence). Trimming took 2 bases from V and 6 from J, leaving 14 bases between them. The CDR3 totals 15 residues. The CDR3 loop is CASSIRGVGSQPQHF. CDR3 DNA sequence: TGTGCCAGTAGTATACGAGGGGTAGGAAGTCAGCCCCAGCATTTT.

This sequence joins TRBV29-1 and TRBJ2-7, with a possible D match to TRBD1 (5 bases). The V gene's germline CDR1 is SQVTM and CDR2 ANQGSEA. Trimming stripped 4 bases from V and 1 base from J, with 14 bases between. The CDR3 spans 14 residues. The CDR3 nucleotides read TGCAGCGTTGTCGGTTCAAGGGGATCCTACGAGCAGTACTTC. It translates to CSVVGSRGSYEQYF.

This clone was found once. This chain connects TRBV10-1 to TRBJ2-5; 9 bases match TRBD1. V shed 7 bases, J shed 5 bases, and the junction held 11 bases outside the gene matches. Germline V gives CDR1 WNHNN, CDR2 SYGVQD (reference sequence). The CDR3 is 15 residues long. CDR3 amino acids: CASNRDRALRETQYF. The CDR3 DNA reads TGCGCCAGCAACCGGGACAGGGCGCTCCGGGAGACCCAGTACTTC.

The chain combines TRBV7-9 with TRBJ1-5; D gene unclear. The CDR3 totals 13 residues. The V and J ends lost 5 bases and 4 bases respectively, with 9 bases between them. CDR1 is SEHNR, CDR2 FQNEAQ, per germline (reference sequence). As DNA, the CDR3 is TGTGCCAGCAGCCTGGACCGAAATCAGCCCCAGCATTTT. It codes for CASSLDRNQPQHF.

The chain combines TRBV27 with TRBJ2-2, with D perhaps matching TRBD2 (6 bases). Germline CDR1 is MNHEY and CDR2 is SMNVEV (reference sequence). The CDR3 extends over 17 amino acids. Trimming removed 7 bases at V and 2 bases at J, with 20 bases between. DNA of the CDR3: TGTGCCAGCACCAAACTCCGGGACTTCCTAAACACCGGGGAGCTGTTTTTT. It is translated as CASTKLRDFLNTGELFF.

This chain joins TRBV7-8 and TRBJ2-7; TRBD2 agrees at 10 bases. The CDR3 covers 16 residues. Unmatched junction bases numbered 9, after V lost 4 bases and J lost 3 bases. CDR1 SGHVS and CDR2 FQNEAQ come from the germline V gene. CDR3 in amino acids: CASSYPTSGVYYEQYF. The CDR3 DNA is TGTGCCAGCAGCTACCCAACTAGCGGGGTATACTACGAGCAGTACTTC.

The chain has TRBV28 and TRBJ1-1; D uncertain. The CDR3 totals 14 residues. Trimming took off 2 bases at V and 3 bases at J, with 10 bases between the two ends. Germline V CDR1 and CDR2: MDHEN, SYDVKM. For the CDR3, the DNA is TGTGCCAGCAGTTTAAGTCTGTCGGACACTGAAGCTTTCTTT. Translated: CASSLSLSDTEAFF.

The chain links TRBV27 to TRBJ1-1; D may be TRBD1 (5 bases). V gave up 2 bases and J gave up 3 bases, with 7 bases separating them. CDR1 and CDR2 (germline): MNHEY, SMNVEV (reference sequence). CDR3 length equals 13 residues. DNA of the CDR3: TGTGCCAGCAGTTTAGGGGCAGACACTGAAGCTTTCTTT. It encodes CASSLGADTEAFF.

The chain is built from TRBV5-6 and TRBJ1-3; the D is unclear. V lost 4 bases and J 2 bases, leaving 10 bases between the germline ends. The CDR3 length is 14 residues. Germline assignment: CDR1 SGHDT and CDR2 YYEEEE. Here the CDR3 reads CASSRIGAGNTIYF. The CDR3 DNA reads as TGTGCCAGCAGCCGAATCGGGGCTGGAAACACCATATATTTT.

CDR3 sequence: CSVVILLSTDTQYF. The DNA of the CDR3 is TGCAGCGTTGTAATACTATTAAGCACAGATACGCAGTATTTT. V gene TRBV29-1 combines with J gene TRBJ2-3; D unclear. Trimming removed 4 bases at V and 0 bases at J, with 11 bases between. The CDR3 spans 14 residues. Per germline, CDR1 SQVTM and CDR2 ANQGSEA.

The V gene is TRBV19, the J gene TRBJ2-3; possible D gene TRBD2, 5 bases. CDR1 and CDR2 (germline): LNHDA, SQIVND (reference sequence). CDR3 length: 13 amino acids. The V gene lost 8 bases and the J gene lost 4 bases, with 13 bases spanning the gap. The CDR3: CASGLAPADTQYF. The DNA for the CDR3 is TGTGCCAGTGGGCTAGCCCCCGCAGATACGCAGTATTTT.

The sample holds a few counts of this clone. CDR3 coding DNA: TGTGCCAGTAGTATAGGCAGGGGAAGCCAGCCCCAGCATTTT. Translated, it gives CASSIGRGSQPQHF. V gene TRBV19 combines with J gene TRBJ1-5, with D possibly matching TRBD1 (6 bases). The CDR3 is 14 residues long. Germline CDR1 LNHDA, CDR2 SQIVND (reference sequence). The V end was cut by 1 base, the J end by 7 bases, with 11 bases between.